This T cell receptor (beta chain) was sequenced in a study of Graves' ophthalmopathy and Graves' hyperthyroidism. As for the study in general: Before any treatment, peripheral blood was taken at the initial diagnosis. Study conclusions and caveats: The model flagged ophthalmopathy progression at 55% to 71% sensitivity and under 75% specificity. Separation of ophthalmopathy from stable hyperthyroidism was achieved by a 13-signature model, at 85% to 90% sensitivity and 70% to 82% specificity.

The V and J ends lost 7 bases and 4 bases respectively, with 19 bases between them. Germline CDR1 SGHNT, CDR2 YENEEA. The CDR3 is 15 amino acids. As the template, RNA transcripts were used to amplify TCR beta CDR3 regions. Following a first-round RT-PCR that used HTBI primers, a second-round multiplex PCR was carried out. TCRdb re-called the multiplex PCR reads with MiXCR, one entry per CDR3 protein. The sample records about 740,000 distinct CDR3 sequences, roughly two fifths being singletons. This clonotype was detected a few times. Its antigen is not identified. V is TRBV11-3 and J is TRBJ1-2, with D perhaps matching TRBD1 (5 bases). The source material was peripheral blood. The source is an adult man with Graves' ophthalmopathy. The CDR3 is CASTTAGRGIYGYTF. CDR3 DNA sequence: TGTGCCAGCACCACGGCAGGGCGGGGGATCTATGGCTACACCTTC. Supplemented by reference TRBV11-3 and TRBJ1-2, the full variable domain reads EAGVVQSPRYKIIEKKQPVAFWCNPISGHNTLYWYLQNLGQGPELLIRYENEEAVDDSQLPKDRFSAERLKGVDSTLKIQPAELGDSAVYLCASTTAGRGIYGYTFGSGTRLTVV.